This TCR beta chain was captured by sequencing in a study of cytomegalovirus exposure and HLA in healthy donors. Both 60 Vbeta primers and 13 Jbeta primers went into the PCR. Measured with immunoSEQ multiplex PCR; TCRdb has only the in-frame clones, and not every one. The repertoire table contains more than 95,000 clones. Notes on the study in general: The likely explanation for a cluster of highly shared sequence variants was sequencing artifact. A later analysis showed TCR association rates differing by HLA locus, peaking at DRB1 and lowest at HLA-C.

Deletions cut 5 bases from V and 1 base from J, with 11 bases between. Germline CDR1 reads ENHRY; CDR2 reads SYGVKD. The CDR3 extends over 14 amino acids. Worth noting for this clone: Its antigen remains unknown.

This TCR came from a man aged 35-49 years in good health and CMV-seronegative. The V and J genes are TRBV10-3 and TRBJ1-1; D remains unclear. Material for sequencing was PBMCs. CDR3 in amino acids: CAISPKDSNTEAFF. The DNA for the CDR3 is TGTGCCATCAGTCCGAAAGACTCGAACACTGAAGCTTTCTTT.